The entry below describes one T cell receptor (beta chain). CDR1 and CDR2 (germline): SNHLY, FYNNEI. The germline V and J ends were trimmed by 4 bases and 7 bases, with 13 bases remaining between them. The length of the CDR3 is 13 residues. TCRdb's copy holds only in-frame clones and misses some; the assay was immunoSEQ multiplex PCR. The sample shows roughly 38,000 clones, around 78% of them seen only once. The data stem from a study of control samples from healthy donors and cancer patients. Input material: blood. The TCR sequence derives from a man aged 55 to 70 in good health. The chain recombines TRBV2 with TRBJ1-2; a weak D match, TRBD1 (6 bases). DNA of the CDR3: TGTGCCAGCAGTGGGGACACCCGGGGTGGCTACACCTTC. Its protein is CASSGDTRGGYTF.